This T cell receptor (beta chain) was identified during a study of T cells in Graves' hyperthyroidism and ophthalmopathy. This clonotype was found many times. Template material for amplifying TCR beta CDR3 regions consisted of RNA transcripts. During a first-round RT-PCR of the TCR CDR3, the HTBI primer set was used. TCRdb reanalysed the multiplex PCR reads using MiXCR and keeps one entry per CDR3 protein. The repertoire holds around 580,000 distinct CDR3 sequences, with about half as singletons. Unmatched junction bases numbered 6, after V lost 4 bases and J lost 5 bases. From germline, CDR1 is SGHRS and CDR2 YFSETQ. This CDR3 has 14 amino acids. Among the patients, aged 18 to 65, hyperthyroidism was newly diagnosed and had lasted under 2 months. Based on clinical symptoms, serum thyroxine and TRAb, thyroid ultrasound and orbital computed tomography, diagnoses were reached.

The sequence was obtained from a woman aged 18-30 years with Graves' hyperthyroidism. The sequenced sample consisted of peripheral blood or thyroid tissue (not recorded which). V is TRBV5-1 and J is TRBJ2-7; 10 bases are shared with TRBD1. CDR3 in amino acids: CASSNGQGGHEQYF. In DNA, the CDR3 is TGCGCCAGCAGCAACGGACAGGGGGGCCACGAGCAGTACTTC.